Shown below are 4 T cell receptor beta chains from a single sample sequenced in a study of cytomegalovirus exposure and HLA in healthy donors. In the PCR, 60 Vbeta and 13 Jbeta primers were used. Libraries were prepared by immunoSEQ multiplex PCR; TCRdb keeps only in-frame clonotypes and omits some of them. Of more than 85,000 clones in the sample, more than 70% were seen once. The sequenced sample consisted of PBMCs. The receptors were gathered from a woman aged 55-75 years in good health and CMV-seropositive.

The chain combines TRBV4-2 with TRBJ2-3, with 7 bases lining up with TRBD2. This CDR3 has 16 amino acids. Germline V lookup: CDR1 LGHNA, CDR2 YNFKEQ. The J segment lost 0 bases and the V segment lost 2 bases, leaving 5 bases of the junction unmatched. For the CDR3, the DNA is TGTGCCAGCAGCCAAATGAGCGGGATTAGCACAGATACGCAGTATTTT. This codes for CASSQMSGISTDTQYF.

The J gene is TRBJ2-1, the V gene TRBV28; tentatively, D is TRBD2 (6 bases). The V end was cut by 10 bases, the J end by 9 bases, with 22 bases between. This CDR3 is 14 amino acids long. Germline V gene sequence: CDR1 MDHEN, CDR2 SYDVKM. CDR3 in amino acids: CAILSRDSFGEQFF. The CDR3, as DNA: TGTGCCATCCTATCCCGGGACTCATTCGGTGAGCAGTTCTTC.

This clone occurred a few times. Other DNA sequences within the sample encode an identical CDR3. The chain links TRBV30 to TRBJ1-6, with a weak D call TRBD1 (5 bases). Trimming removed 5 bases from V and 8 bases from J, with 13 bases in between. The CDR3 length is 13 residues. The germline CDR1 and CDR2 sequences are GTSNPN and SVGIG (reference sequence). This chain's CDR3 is CAWGRRADSPLHF. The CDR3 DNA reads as TGTGCCTGGGGTCGCAGGGCGGATTCACCCCTCCACTTT.

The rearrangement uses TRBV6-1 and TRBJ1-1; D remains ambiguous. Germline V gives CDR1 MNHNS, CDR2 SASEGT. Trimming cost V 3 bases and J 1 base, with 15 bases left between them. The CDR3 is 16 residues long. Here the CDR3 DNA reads TGTGCCAGCAGTGACGTACCGAACCAGAAGAACACTGAAGCTTTCTTT. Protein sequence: CASSDVPNQKNTEAFF.